The 5 T cell receptor beta chains below come from one sample, sequenced in a study of naive and memory T cell subsets. Study-level points and caveats: A few larger clonotypes appeared in naive repertoires, especially CD8, possibly memory cells re-expressing CD45RA.

The beta constant-region primer was an equimolar mix of two oligonucleotides covering TRBC1 and TRBC2. Nested alpha and beta constant-region primers with the SP2 primer drove four PCR rounds on ligated cDNA. TCRdb re-derived calls from the UMI-ligation and nested PCR reads in MiXCR, one entry per CDR3 protein. The table shows tens of thousands of distinct CDR3 sequences, with approximately 11% occurring only once. Antigens of these TCRs are unknown. Specimen: naive CD4+ T cells from blood. The receptors shown here come from a human donor in good health.

This clonotype was seen only a few times. The CDR3 spells CASSDEAGPYEQFF. CDR3 sequence (DNA): TGTGCCAGCAGTGATGAAGCGGGGCCATATGAGCAGTTCTTC. The chain employs TRBV2 and TRBJ2-1, with 7 bases aligning to TRBD2. Germline CDR1 SNHLY, CDR2 FYNNEI. The V and J ends lost 3 bases and 8 bases, in that order; junction bases with no gene match: 7. The length of the CDR3 is 14 residues. Supplemented by reference TRBV2 and TRBJ2-1, the full variable domain reads EPEVTQTPSHQVTQMGQEVILRCVPISNHLYFYWYRQILGQKVEFLVSFYNNEISEKSEIFDDQFSVERPDGSNFTLKIRSTKLEDSAMYFCASSDEAGPYEQFFGPGTRLTVL.

This chain links TRBV20-1 with TRBJ1-2; the D gene is possibly TRBD1 (6 bases). CDR1 and CDR2 from the germline V gene are DFQATT and SNEGSKA (reference sequence). CDR3 length: 19 amino acids. Trimming stripped 0 bases from V and 5 bases from J, with 28 bases between. CDR3 amino acids: CSARDSSVTGNKVWYGYTF. CDR3 DNA sequence: TGCAGTGCTAGAGATTCATCGGTAACAGGGAATAAGGTGTGGTATGGCTACACCTTC.

This clonotype appeared many times. The chain employs TRBV27 and TRBJ2-7; perhaps TRBD2 as D (6 bases). This CDR3 region has 13 residues. Germline lookup yields CDR1 MNHEY and CDR2 SMNVEV (reference sequence). V was cut by 7 bases and J by 5 bases, with 15 bases left in between. The CDR3 protein is CASTPSGGNEQYF. Written as DNA, the CDR3 is TGTGCCAGCACTCCTTCCGGGGGTAACGAGCAGTACTTC.

This clonotype has a count of ten or more. This sequence joins TRBV20-1 and TRBJ2-7, with 9 bases matching TRBD1. Unmatched junction bases numbered 7, after V lost 1 base and J lost 6 bases. CDR3 size: 14 residues. CDR1 and CDR2 (germline): DFQATT, SNEGSKA (reference sequence). CDR3 DNA sequence: TGCAGTGCTAGAGTCACAGGGGGCTCCGGCGAGCAGTACTTC. Translated: CSARVTGGSGEQYF.

The sample holds a few counts of this clonotype. This sequence joins TRBV27 and TRBJ1-2; 11 bases align to TRBD1. V lost 2 bases to trimming and J lost 8 bases; unmatched junction nucleotides: 16. CDR1 is MNHEY, CDR2 SMNVEV, per germline (reference sequence). The CDR3 loop spans 18 amino acids. In DNA form, the CDR3 reads TGTGCCAGCAGTTTAACGTACGACGGACAGGGGGCTAGGGAAGGCTACACCTTC. Amino acids: CASSLTYDGQGAREGYTF.